What follows is one T cell receptor (beta chain) and its context. The data belong to a study of cytomegalovirus exposure and HLA in healthy donors. This CDR3 has 15 amino acids. CDR1 is SGHDN, CDR2 FVKESK, per germline. V lost 0 bases and J lost 4, with 13 bases in between. PCR amplification relied on 60 Vbeta primers (plus 13 Jbeta primers). Assay used: immunoSEQ multiplex PCR; TCRdb lists only in-frame clones, some missing. The profile shows 100,000 or so clones, roughly 82% of them singletons. This TCR came from a man aged 25 to 40 in good health and CMV-seropositive. The specimen sequenced was PBMCs. This rearrangement joins TRBV14 to TRBJ2-7, with a tentative D call TRBD2 (5 bases). CDR3 sequence (DNA): TGTGCCAGCAGCCAAGAGGCCGGGGTTTTGTACGAGCAGTACTTC. Protein: CASSQEAGVLYEQYF. The whole variable domain, filled in from reference TRBV14 and TRBJ2-7, reads EAGVTQFPSHSVIEKGQTVTLRCDPISGHDNLYWYRRVMGKEIKFLLHFVKESKQDESGMPNNRFLAERTGGTYSTLKVQPAELEDSGVYFCASSQEAGVLYEQYFGPGTRLTVT.